This T cell receptor (beta chain) comes out of a study of STAT5B mutations in CD4+ large granular lymphocyte leukemia. Trimming removed 6 bases from V and 2 bases from J, with 10 bases in between. Germline assignment: CDR1 MNHNS and CDR2 SASEGT. This CDR3 comprises 14 residues. This clone was seen more than once but under ten times. Its antigen is unknown. TCRdb keeps only in-frame clones here, not all; method: immunoSEQ multiplex PCR. In the table there are tens of thousands of clones, about 79% of which are singletons. Study-level findings and limits: Top patient clones used TRBV06 genes more often: 8/27 versus 2/35 in controls. Higher CD4+ than CD8+ T-LGLL clonality might reflect small sample size.

The chain carries TRBV6-1 and TRBJ1-4; a weak D match, TRBD1 (6 bases). Sequenced: CD4+ T cells from blood buffy coats. This TCR was sampled from a human donor in good health. The CDR3: CASRTGSTNEKLFF. CDR3 bases: TGTGCCAGCAGAACAGGGAGCACTAATGAAAAACTGTTTTTT.